A selection of T cell receptor beta chains follows, all from one sample in a study of blood T cell repertoires in COVID-19. Measured with immunoSEQ multiplex PCR; TCRdb has only the in-frame clones, and not every one. The sample consists of about 120,000 clones, around 90% of them appearing once. What was sequenced was peripheral blood. The source is a man aged 45-65 years with active COVID-19. The CDR3 runs from the conserved cysteine through the conserved F or W. The D gene is left open where the match is weak. Clone size appears in some rows only: once, few, many, or a class for an expanded clone.

D	size	V	J	DNA	CDR3
.	.	TRBV6-6	TRBJ1-5	TGTGCCAGCAGAGAGGATCCTCAGCCCCAGCATTTT	CASREDPQPQHF
TRBD1	.	TRBV13	TRBJ2-2	TGTGCCAGCAGCCCTTGGACAGGGGCGAACACCGGGGAGCTGTTTTTT	CASSPWTGANTGELFF
.	.	TRBV5-8	TRBJ2-1	TGTGCCAGCAGCTTGTCGGGGTCCTACAATGAGCAGTTCTTC	CASSLSGSYNEQFF
.	.	TRBV2	TRBJ2-5	TGTGCCAGCAGTAGCGGGCCCAGTCAAGAGACCCAGTACTTC	CASSSGPSQETQYF
TRBD2	.	TRBV5-8	TRBJ2-1	TGTGCCAGCAGCAAAGCGGGGGCAACCTACAATGAGCAGTTCTTC	CASSKAGATYNEQFF
TRBD1	.	TRBV3-1/TRBV3-2	TRBJ1-2	TGTGCCAGCAGCCCCACCGGGACAGGGTCTATCGGCTACACCTTC	CASSPTGTGSIGYTF
.	.	TRBV6-5	TRBJ2-7	TGTGCCAGCAGTCGGCCACAGGGCAATGCCGAGCAGTACTTC	CASSRPQGNAEQYF
.	.	TRBV9	TRBJ1-2	TGTGCCAGCAGCGTAGGCCCAGAGGGTAACTATGGCTACACCTTC	CASSVGPEGNYGYTF
TRBD1	once	TRBV7-2	TRBJ1-2	TGTGCCAGCAGCCGGACAGGGGAGATCGCCAGAGACTACACCTTC	CASSRTGEIARDYTF
TRBD1	.	TRBV5-1	TRBJ1-2	TGCGCCAGCAGCCTGTCCAATTCCGGGACAGGTATTAACTATGGCTACACCTTC	CASSLSNSGTGINYGYTF
.	.	TRBV5-6	TRBJ1-1	TGTGCCAGCAGCTTGGGTCAAACTGAAGCTTTCTTT	CASSLGQTEAFF
TRBD1	.	TRBV19	TRBJ1-6	TGTGCCAGCGCGAGGACAGGGCGGCATTCACCCCTCCACTTT	CASARTGRHSPLHF
TRBD1	few	TRBV11-3	TRBJ2-5	TGTGCCAGCAGCATGGGACAGGGCCAGACCCAGTACTTC	CASSMGQGQTQYF
TRBD2	few	TRBV25-1	TRBJ2-1	TGTGCCAGCAGTAAAGCGGGAGGTAGTGAGCAGTTCTTC	CASSKAGGSEQFF
.	.	TRBV2	TRBJ2-3	TGTGCCAGCAGACTTCAGGGGATCTCCACAGATACGCAGTATTTT	CASRLQGISTDTQYF
TRBD2	.	TRBV19	TRBJ2-3	TGTGCCAGTAGTTCCGGGACTAGCGGGAGCGATCGGTATTTT	CASSSGTSGSDRYF
TRBD2	.	TRBV5-1	TRBJ2-3	TGCGCCAGCAGCGCGCGGGAGCTCGGGACAGATACGCAGTATTTT	CASSARELGTDTQYF
.	.	TRBV20-1	TRBJ2-7	TGCAGTGCTAGTCAGGACAGCCCTACGAAGCAGTACTTC	CSASQDSPTKQYF
TRBD1	.	TRBV6-5	TRBJ2-1	TGTGCCAGCAGGGACAGGATGAATGAGCAGTTCTTC	CASRDRMNEQFF
.	.	TRBV10-1	TRBJ1-2	TGCGCCAGCATGAGGGGCTACACCTTC	CASMRGYTF
.	.	TRBV11-2	TRBJ1-5	TGTGCCAGCAGCTTAGAGCCAGGGCCTCGGCCCCAGCATTTT	CASSLEPGPRPQHF
TRBD1	.	TRBV7-7	TRBJ2-5	TGTGCCAGCAGCACTCATCCGGGACAGGGTTCAGAGACCCAGTACTTC	CASSTHPGQGSETQYF
TRBD2	.	TRBV6-6	TRBJ2-1	TGTGCCAGCAGTCAGACTAGCGGGGGGTCAGGGAATGAGCAGTTCTTC	CASSQTSGGSGNEQFF
TRBD1	.	TRBV9	TRBJ1-1	TGTGCCAGCAGCGTAGGTACAGGGGTGAGGTTTACTGAAGCTTTCTTT	CASSVGTGVRFTEAFF
.	.	TRBV18	TRBJ2-3	TGTGCCAGCTCACCACTCGGGTCAGAAGGCACAGATACGCAGTATTTT	CASSPLGSEGTDTQYF
.	.	TRBV7-2	TRBJ2-2	TGTGCCAGCAGCTACAACCGGGCGAACACCGGGGAGCTGTTTTTT	CASSYNRANTGELFF
TRBD1	many	TRBV10-3	TRBJ1-6	TGTGCCATCAGGTTTGGACAGGGGTGGAATTCACCCCTCCACTTT	CAIRFGQGWNSPLHF
TRBD1	.	TRBV6-5	TRBJ2-1	TGTGCCAGCAGTCTGGACAGGAGCTCCTACAATGAGCAGTTCTTC	CASSLDRSSYNEQFF
.	.	TRBV12-3/TRBV12-4	TRBJ1-1	TGTGCCAGCAGTTTATCCGGTCTCACTGAAGCTTTCTTT	CASSLSGLTEAFF
.	.	TRBV9	TRBJ2-3	TGTGCCAGCAGCGTAGCTTGGGGCCGAGGAGATACGCAGTATTTT	CASSVAWGRGDTQYF
.	.	TRBV18	TRBJ2-7	TGTGCCAGCTCACCAGGGGCAGGGCGGTTGGACGAGCAGTACTTC	CASSPGAGRLDEQYF
TRBD1	.	TRBV25-1	TRBJ2-3	TGTGCCAGCAGGCAGGGGGCGTCAGATACGCAGTATTTT	CASRQGASDTQYF
.	once	TRBV10-1	TRBJ2-1	TGCGCCAGCAGTGAGTCAGGGGCAGGGGTGGTCTCCTACAATGAGCAGTTCTTC	CASSESGAGVVSYNEQFF
TRBD1	.	TRBV30	TRBJ2-1	TGTGCCTGGAGTGTATGGACAGGGGGGGAGAATGAGCAGTTCTTC	CAWSVWTGGENEQFF
.	.	TRBV5-4	TRBJ2-2	TGTGCCAGCAGCTTGTGGGCTCGGCGCGCCGGGGAGCTGTTTTTT	CASSLWARRAGELFF
.	.	TRBV7-9	TRBJ1-2	TGTGCCAGCAGCCGACTCGAAGAGGGCTATGGCTACACCTTC	CASSRLEEGYGYTF
TRBD1	.	TRBV7-2	TRBJ1-2	TGTGCCAGCAGTTCTCGGACAGGGTTTGGTGGCTACACCTTC	CASSSRTGFGGYTF
.	.	TRBV19	TRBJ1-6	TGTGCCAGTAGTGCGTCACAGGGTGCCAATTCACCCCTCCACTTT	CASSASQGANSPLHF
.	once	TRBV7-3	TRBJ2-1	TGTGCCAGCAGCTTAAGCGGGGACAATGAGCAGTTCTTC	CASSLSGDNEQFF
.	.	TRBV7-2	TRBJ2-2	TGTGCCAGCAGCTTATCGTCGGGAGCTTACACCGGGGAGCTGTTTTTT	CASSLSSGAYTGELFF
.	few	TRBV9	TRBJ1-5	TGTGCCAGCAGCGTAGATGGCAGCAATCAGCCCCAGCATTTT	CASSVDGSNQPQHF
TRBD1	.	TRBV18	TRBJ2-5	TGTGCCAGCTCACCGGGACAGCAGGAGGAGACCCAGTACTTC	CASSPGQQEETQYF
.	once	TRBV4-2	TRBJ1-3	TGTGCCAGCAGCCAAGATATGGGCTTTGGAAACACCATATATTTT	CASSQDMGFGNTIYF
TRBD1	.	TRBV19	TRBJ2-1	TGTGCCAGTACCGGGACAGGGGTCGACAATGAGCAGTTCTTC	CASTGTGVDNEQFF
TRBD1	.	TRBV9	TRBJ1-3	TGTGCCAGCAGCGTAGCGGGACAGGGGGTAACAGGAAACACCATATATTTT	CASSVAGQGVTGNTIYF
.	once	TRBV9	TRBJ2-2	TGTGCCAGCAGCGTAGGGCCCTTAGGGGAAGGCACCGGGGAGCTGTTTTTT	CASSVGPLGEGTGELFF
.	.	TRBV20-1	TRBJ1-2	TGCAGTGCTAGTCAAGGGTCGGGAATAGGTAGTAACTATGGCTACACCTTC	CSASQGSGIGSNYGYTF
TRBD1	.	TRBV9	TRBJ2-2	TGTGCCAGCAGCGTAGGAGGTTGGGGGACAGGGAACACCGGGGAGCTGTTTTTT	CASSVGGWGTGNTGELFF
TRBD1	.	TRBV6-5	TRBJ2-1	TGTGCCAGCAGTCCGGGACAGGGCAATGAGCAGTTCTTC	CASSPGQGNEQFF
TRBD1	.	TRBV14	TRBJ2-2	TGTGCCAGCAGCTTCCAACGACAGGGGGCGAACACCGGGGAGCTGTTTTTT	CASSFQRQGANTGELFF
.	.	TRBV23-1	TRBJ1-5	TGCGCCAGCAGTCAACCCTGTATCACCTGGGGCTTCCAGCCCCAGCATTTT	CASSQPCITWGFQPQHF
TRBD2	.	TRBV24-1	TRBJ2-3	TGTGCCACCAGTGATCCCCGAGCGGGAGGATTCACAGATACGCAGTATTTT	CATSDPRAGGFTDTQYF
.	.	TRBV5-4	TRBJ2-7	TGTGCCAGCAGCGGCCAGCCCGGGATAACCTACGAGCAGTACTTC	CASSGQPGITYEQYF